The T cell receptor beta chain described here comes from a study of glioma-infiltrating T cells after dendritic cell vaccination. Using immunoSEQ multiplex PCR, the repertoire was profiled, and TCRdb retains in-frame clones only, with some absent. The sample holds around 90,000 clones, approximately 81% seen once. PBMC were collected before vaccination, two weeks after the third vaccination, and at progression. The source is a human donor with glioblastoma. The source material was blood, sampled before dendritic cell vaccination.

This chain's CDR3 is CASSLISGGYEQYF. The DNA of the CDR3 is TGCGCCAGCAGCTTGATTAGCGGGGGGTACGAGCAGTACTTC. The J gene is TRBJ2-7, the V gene TRBV5-1; the match to TRBD2 covers 10 bases. Looked up from germline, CDR1 is SGHRS and CDR2 is YFSETQ. The CDR3 runs 14 residues. Trimming at V came to 1 base and at J to 4 bases, leaving 2 bases not matched to a gene. The complete variable domain, with remaining parts taken from reference TRBV5-1 and TRBJ2-7, reads KAGVTQTPRYLIKTRGQQVTLSCSPISGHRSVSWYQQTPGQGLQFLFEYFSETQRNKGNFPGRFSGRQFSNSRSEMNVSTLELGDSALYLCASSLISGGYEQYFGPGTRLTVT.